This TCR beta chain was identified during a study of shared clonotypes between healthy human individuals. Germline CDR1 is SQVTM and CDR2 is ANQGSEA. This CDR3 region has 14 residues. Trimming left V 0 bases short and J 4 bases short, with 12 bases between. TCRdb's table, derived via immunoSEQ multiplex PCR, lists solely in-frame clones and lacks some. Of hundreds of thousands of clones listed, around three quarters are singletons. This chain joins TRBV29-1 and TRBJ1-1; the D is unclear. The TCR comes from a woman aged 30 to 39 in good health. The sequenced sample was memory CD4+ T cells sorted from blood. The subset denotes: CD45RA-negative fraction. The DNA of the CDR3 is TGCAGCGTTGAAGACGACACCGAGGGCACTGAAGCTTTCTTT. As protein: CSVEDDTEGTEAFF.